This TCR beta chain was observed in a study of cytomegalovirus exposure and HLA in healthy donors. This table comes from immunoSEQ multiplex PCR, and its TCRdb copy is limited to in-frame clones, with some not included. The table records 98,000 or so clones, approximately 85% of them present only once. V lost 0 bases, J lost 0 bases, and 15 bases lay in between. Germline V CDR1 and CDR2: GTSNPN, SVGIG (reference sequence). The CDR3 length is 17 residues. Turning to this clone: What it binds is unknown.

General study points: Researchers reported that three CMV-associated chains were confirmed in vitro as CMV antigen-specific. Most TCR sequences were uncommon, yet certain public TCRs appeared in many donors. A later analysis found first-cohort TCR clusters tended to co-occur in the 90 to 150 validation repertoires. Cytomegalovirus-associated status was assigned to about 170 TCR beta chains.

The V gene is TRBV30, the J gene TRBJ1-3; the D gene is possibly TRBD1 (5 bases). Input material: PBMCs. The TCR originated in a woman in her late teens or twenties in good health and CMV-seronegative. CDR3 residues: CAWSVGAATSSGNTIYF. The CDR3 region has the DNA TGTGCCTGGAGTGTAGGGGCGGCGACGAGCTCTGGAAACACCATATATTTT.